This TCR beta chain was retrieved from a study of identical twins. This CDR3 is 15 amino acids long. Germline V CDR1 and CDR2: ENHRY, SYGVKD. Trimming took off 0 bases at V and 8 bases at J, with 14 bases between the two ends. This clonotype was recorded many times. In TCRdb, the 5' RACE reads were re-called with MiXCR into one record per CDR3 protein. Of more than 250,000 distinct CDR3 sequences in the sample, more than 6.5% were seen once. The data also belong to a second study, concerning yellow fever vaccine responses in identical twins.

The V and J genes are TRBV10-3 and TRBJ2-1; tentative D call: TRBD2 (6 bases). The receptor was isolated from a woman younger than 35 in good health. The specimen was memory (CD45RO+) T cells sorted from blood. CDR3: CAISESASARDEQFF. The CDR3 DNA reads TGTGCCATCAGTGAGTCGGCTAGCGCACGCGATGAGCAGTTCTTC.